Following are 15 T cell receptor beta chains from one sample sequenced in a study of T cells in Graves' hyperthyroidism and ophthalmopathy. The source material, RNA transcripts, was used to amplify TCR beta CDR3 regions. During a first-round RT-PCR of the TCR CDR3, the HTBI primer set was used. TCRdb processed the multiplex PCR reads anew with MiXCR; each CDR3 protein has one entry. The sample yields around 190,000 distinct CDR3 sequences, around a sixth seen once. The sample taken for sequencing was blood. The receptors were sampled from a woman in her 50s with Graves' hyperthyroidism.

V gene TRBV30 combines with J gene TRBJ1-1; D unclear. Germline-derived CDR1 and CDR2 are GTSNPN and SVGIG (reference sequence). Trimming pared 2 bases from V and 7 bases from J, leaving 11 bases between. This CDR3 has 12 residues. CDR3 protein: CAWSREGREAFF. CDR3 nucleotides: TGTGCCTGGAGTAGGGAAGGGCGTGAAGCTTTCTTT.

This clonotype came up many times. CDR3 nucleotides: TGTGCCAGCAGCCAAGGACTAGCGGACTACAATGAGCAGTTCTTC. This translates into CASSQGLADYNEQFF. This chain connects TRBV7-9 to TRBJ2-1; 10 bases are a match to TRBD2. The length of the CDR3 is 15 residues. J lost 3 bases, V lost 5 bases, and 4 bases had no gene match. Germline V lookup: CDR1 SEHNR, CDR2 FQNEAQ (reference sequence).

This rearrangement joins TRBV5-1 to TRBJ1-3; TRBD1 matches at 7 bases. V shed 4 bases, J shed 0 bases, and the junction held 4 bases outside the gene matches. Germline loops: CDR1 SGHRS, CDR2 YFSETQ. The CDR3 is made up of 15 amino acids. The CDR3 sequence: CASSIGTASGNTIYF. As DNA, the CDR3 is TGCGCCAGCAGCATCGGGACAGCCTCTGGAAACACCATATATTTT.

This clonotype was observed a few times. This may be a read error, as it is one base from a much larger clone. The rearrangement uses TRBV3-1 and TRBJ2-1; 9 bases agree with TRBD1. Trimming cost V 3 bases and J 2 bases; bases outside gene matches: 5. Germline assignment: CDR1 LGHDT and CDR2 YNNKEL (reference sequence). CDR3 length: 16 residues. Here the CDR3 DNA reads TGTGCCAGCAGCCATCACAGGGACAGGGCCTACAATGAGCAGTTCTTC. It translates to CASSHHRDRAYNEQFF.

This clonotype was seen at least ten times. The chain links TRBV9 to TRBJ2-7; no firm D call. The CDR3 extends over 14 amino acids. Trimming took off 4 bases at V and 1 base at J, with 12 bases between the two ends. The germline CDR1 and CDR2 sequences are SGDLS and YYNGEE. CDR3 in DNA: TGTGCCAGCAGCCCTCTTGTGAGTTCCTACGAGCAGTACTTC. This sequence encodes CASSPLVSSYEQYF.

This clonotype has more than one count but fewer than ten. The CDR3 protein is CASSQTDKNTEAFF. Written as DNA, the CDR3 is TGTGCCAGCAGCCAGACAGACAAGAACACTGAAGCTTTCTTT. J is TRBJ1-1 and V is TRBV4-2; possible D gene TRBD1, 5 bases. Germline loops: CDR1 LGHNA, CDR2 YNFKEQ. The germline V and J ends were trimmed by 3 bases and 1 base, with 9 bases remaining between them. This CDR3 region has 14 residues.

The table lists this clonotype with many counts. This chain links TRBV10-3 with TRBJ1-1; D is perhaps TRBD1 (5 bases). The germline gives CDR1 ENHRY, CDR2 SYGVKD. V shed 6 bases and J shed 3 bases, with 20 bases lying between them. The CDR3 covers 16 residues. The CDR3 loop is CAISLVPPQADTEAFF. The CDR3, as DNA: TGTGCCATCAGCCTCGTTCCCCCACAGGCTGACACTGAAGCTTTCTTT.

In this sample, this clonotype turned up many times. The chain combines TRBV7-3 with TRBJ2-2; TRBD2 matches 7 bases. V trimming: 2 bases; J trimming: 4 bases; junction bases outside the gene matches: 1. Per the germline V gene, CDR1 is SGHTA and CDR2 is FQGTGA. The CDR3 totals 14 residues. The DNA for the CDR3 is TGTGCCAGCAGCTTAGCGGGAGCCACCGGGGAGCTGTTTTTT. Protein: CASSLAGATGELFF.

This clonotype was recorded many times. CDR3 DNA: TGTGCCAGCAGCCGTAGCGGCTACACCGGGGAGCTGTTTTTT. Its translation is CASSRSGYTGELFF. V usage is TRBV5-8 and J usage is TRBJ2-2; D is possibly TRBD2 (6 bases). The CDR3 has 14 residues. Germline lookup yields CDR1 SGHTS and CDR2 YDEGEE. V lost 4 bases and J 3 bases, leaving 10 bases between the germline ends.

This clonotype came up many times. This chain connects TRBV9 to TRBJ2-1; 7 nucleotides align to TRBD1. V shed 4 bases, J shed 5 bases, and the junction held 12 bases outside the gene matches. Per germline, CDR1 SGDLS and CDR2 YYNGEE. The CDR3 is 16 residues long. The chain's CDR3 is CASSTSIRQGNNEQFF. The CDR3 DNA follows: TGTGCCAGCAGCACCAGCATTCGACAGGGAAACAATGAGCAGTTCTTC.

The CDR3 is CASSRPPGQGAKNIQYF. CDR3 sequence (DNA): TGTGCCAGCAGCCGACCCCCGGGACAGGGGGCCAAAAACATTCAGTACTTC. The chain couples TRBV14 to TRBJ2-4, with TRBD1 matching over 10 bases. There are 17 residues in the CDR3. Trimming took 4 bases from V and 1 from J; bases not matched to a gene: 7. Looked up from germline, CDR1 is SGHDN and CDR2 is FVKESK.

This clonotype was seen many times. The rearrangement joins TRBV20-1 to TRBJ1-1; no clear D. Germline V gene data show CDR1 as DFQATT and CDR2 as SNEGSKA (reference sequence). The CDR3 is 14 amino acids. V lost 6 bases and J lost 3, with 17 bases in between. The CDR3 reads CSAKSGPADTEAFF. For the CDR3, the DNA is TGCAGTGCCAAGAGCGGACCAGCGGACACTGAAGCTTTCTTT.

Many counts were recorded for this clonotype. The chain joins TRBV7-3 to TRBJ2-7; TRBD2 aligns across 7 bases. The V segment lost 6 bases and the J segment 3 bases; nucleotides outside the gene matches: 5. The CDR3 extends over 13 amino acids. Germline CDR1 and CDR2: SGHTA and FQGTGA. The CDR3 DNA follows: TGTGCCAGCAGGCGCGCGGGAGTCTACGAGCAGTACTTC. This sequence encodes CASRRAGVYEQYF.

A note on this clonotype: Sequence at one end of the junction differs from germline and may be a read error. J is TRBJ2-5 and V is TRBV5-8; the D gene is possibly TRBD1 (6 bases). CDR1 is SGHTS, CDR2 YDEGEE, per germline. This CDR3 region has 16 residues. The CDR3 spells CASSSRQALYQEAQYF. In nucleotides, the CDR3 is TGTGCCAGCAGCTCCCGACAGGCTTTGTACCAAGAGGCCCAGTACTTC. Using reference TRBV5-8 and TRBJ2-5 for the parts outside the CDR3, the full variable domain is EAGVTQSPTHLIKTRGQQATLRCSPISGHTSVYWYQQALGLGLQFLLWYDEGEERNRGNFPPRFSGRQFPNYSSELNVNALELEDSALYLCASSSRQALYQEAQYFGPGTRLLVL.

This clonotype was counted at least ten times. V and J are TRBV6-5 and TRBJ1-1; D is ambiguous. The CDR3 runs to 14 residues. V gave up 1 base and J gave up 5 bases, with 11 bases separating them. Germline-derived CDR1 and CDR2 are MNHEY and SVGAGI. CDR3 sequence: CASSYYQRGTEAFF. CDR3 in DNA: TGTGCCAGCAGTTACTACCAGAGAGGGACTGAAGCTTTCTTT.